These 30 T cell receptor beta chains originate from one sample sequenced in a study of OX40 agonist ivuxolimab in advanced cancers. The repertoire was sequenced with immunoSEQ multiplex PCR; TCRdb's copy has only in-frame clones and lacks some. In the table there are 95,000 to 150,000 clones, roughly 90% of which are singletons. The source material was CD4+ or CD8+ T cells sorted from blood, sampled in a trial of the OX40 agonist ivuxolimab. The receptor set was obtained from an adult with an advanced solid tumor such as melanoma, head and neck, liver or kidney cancer.

The chain couples TRBV5-4 to TRBJ2-5, with D possibly TRBD1 on 6 matching bases. The assigned J gene may be wrong: the sequence end matches TRBJ2-7 better. The CDR3 contains 16 residues. Germline V gives CDR1 SGHNT, CDR2 YYREEE (reference sequence). The CDR3 bases are TGTGCCAGCAGCTCGGGACCCACAGGGTTTGACGACGAGCAGTACTTC. It specifies CASSSGPTGFDDEQYF.

The V gene is TRBV27, the J gene TRBJ2-7, with 8 bases fitting TRBD1. CDR1 is MNHEY, CDR2 SMNVEV, per germline (reference sequence). The CDR3 consists of 14 residues. V lost 5 bases, J lost 7 bases, and 10 bases stayed unmatched. Here the CDR3 reads CASSPGQGLREQYF. CDR3 DNA sequence: TGTGCCAGCAGTCCCGGACAGGGCTTGAGGGAGCAGTACTTC.

The CDR3 nucleotides read TGCAGTGCTAGTACTACGCACGAGCAGTACTTC. Its translation is CSASTTHEQYF. The V call is TRBV20-1, the J call TRBJ2-7, with D uncertain. Germline V gene lookup returns CDR1 DFQATT and CDR2 SNEGSKA (reference sequence). The V gene lost 3 bases and the J gene lost 5 bases, with 8 bases spanning the gap. This CDR3 has 11 amino acids.

The chain's CDR3 is CASSLDPGNGQGPLHF. CDR3 nucleotide sequence: TGCGCCAGCAGCTTGGACCCAGGGAACGGCCAAGGGCCCCTCCACTTT. The rearrangement joins TRBV5-1 to TRBJ1-6; tentatively, D is TRBD1 (5 bases). The CDR3 spans 16 residues. The germline gives CDR1 SGHRS, CDR2 YFSETQ. V was clipped by 0 bases and J by 13 bases, with 20 bases between them.

The chain recombines TRBV10-3 with TRBJ2-7; 8 positions agree with TRBD2. Trimming took 7 bases from V and 5 from J; bases not matched to a gene: 10. The CDR3 extends over 14 amino acids. The germline V gene has CDR1 ENHRY and CDR2 SYGVKD. This chain's CDR3 is CAIKDGRAGDEQYF. CDR3 bases: TGTGCCATCAAAGACGGGAGGGCCGGAGACGAGCAGTACTTC.

The chain uses TRBV4-3 and TRBJ1-5; D ambiguous. V was pared by 0 bases and J by 0 bases, with 12 bases between. CDR3 length: 17 residues. The V gene's germline CDR1 is LGHNA and CDR2 YSLEER. CDR3 in DNA: TGCGCCAGCAGCCAAGATCTTGGGGATAGTAGCAATCAGCCCCAGCATTTT. Its translation is CASSQDLGDSSNQPQHF.

The chain couples TRBV19 to TRBJ1-5; D gene uncertain. Trimming took off 8 bases at V and 3 bases at J, with 11 bases between the two ends. Germline CDR1 LNHDA, CDR2 SQIVND (reference sequence). This CDR3 is built from 13 residues. The CDR3 is CASLNNDNQPQHF. Here the CDR3 DNA reads TGTGCCAGTCTCAACAACGACAATCAGCCCCAGCATTTT.

V gene TRBV6-1 combines with J gene TRBJ1-1, with a tentative D call TRBD1 (5 bases). Trimming cost V 6 bases and J 3 bases, with 11 bases left between them. The CDR3 contains 13 residues. Per germline, CDR1 MNHNS and CDR2 SASEGT. CDR3 coding DNA: TGTGCCAGCAGCCTTACAGGTGACACTGAAGCTTTCTTT. Protein: CASSLTGDTEAFF.

The chain employs TRBV5-1 and TRBJ2-7, with 8 bases that match TRBD2. In germline, CDR1 is SGHRS, CDR2 YFSETQ. V was pared by 4 bases and J by 2 bases, with 8 bases of the junction left unmatched. The CDR3 covers 15 residues. The CDR3 region has the DNA TGCGCCAGCAGCCTTCTAGCGGGCCTTACCTACGAGCAGTACTTC. This sequence encodes CASSLLAGLTYEQYF. The full variable domain, with the rest looked up from reference TRBV5-1 and TRBJ2-7, is KAGVTQTPRYLIKTRGQQVTLSCSPISGHRSVSWYQQTPGQGLQFLFEYFSETQRNKGNFPGRFSGRQFSNSRSEMNVSTLELGDSALYLCASSLLAGLTYEQYFGPGTRLTVT.

The gene calls are TRBV11-2 and TRBJ2-4; D might be TRBD1 (6 bases). This CDR3 has 17 amino acids. Germline lookup yields CDR1 SGHAT and CDR2 FQNNGV. Trimming took off 1 base at V and 5 bases at J, with 18 bases between the two ends. CDR3 coding DNA: TGTGCCAGCAGCTTAGGCCTCGTGAGGACAGCACAAAACATTCAGTACTTC. Residues: CASSLGLVRTAQNIQYF.

The rearrangement joins TRBV28 to TRBJ2-7; possibly TRBD2 for D (5 bases). Germline-derived CDR1 and CDR2 are MDHEN and SYDVKM. V dropped 4 bases and J dropped 0 bases, with 10 bases sitting between them. The CDR3 is 14 residues long. The CDR3 is CASSSGLDSYEQYF. The CDR3 DNA reads as TGTGCCAGCAGTTCTGGACTCGACTCCTACGAGCAGTACTTC.

This rearrangement joins TRBV19 to TRBJ1-1; D gene unclear. The V end lost 1 base, the J end lost 1 base, and 10 bases lay between the germline ends. The CDR3 has 15 amino acids. Per the germline V gene, CDR1 is LNHDA and CDR2 is SQIVND (reference sequence). The CDR3 DNA is TGTGCCAGTAGTATAGGGAGTGGAGGGAACACTGAAGCTTTCTTT. It encodes CASSIGSGGNTEAFF.

This rearrangement joins TRBV19 to TRBJ2-5; D is unresolved. Germline CDR1 and CDR2: LNHDA and SQIVND (reference sequence). Trimming shortened V by 5 bases and J by 1 base, and 2 bases separated the two germline ends. The CDR3 is made up of 11 amino acids. The CDR3 spells CASSPQETQYF. The CDR3 DNA reads as TGTGCCAGTAGTCCCCAAGAGACCCAGTACTTC.

J is TRBJ2-2 and V is TRBV28, with TRBD1 matching over 8 bases. Germline lookup yields CDR1 MDHEN and CDR2 SYDVKM. This CDR3 region has 17 residues. V lost 2 bases and J lost 5; bases outside the gene matches: 10. CDR3 sequence: CASSLIGETGETGELFF. In nucleotides, the CDR3 is TGTGCCAGCAGTTTAATTGGAGAGACAGGGGAAACCGGGGAGCTGTTTTTT.

V usage is TRBV28 and J usage is TRBJ1-5; no reliable D call. V dropped 5 bases and J dropped 5 bases, with 13 bases sitting between them. The CDR3 is made up of 14 amino acids. Germline lookup yields CDR1 MDHEN and CDR2 SYDVKM. In DNA, the CDR3 is TGTGCCAGCAGTAACCCCCCCGGGGATCAGCCCCAGCATTTT. It encodes CASSNPPGDQPQHF.

The chain recombines TRBV2 with TRBJ2-2; D is ambiguous. Germline CDR1 SNHLY, CDR2 FYNNEI. CDR3 length: 15 residues. The ends were cut back, 4 bases at V and 6 bases at J, with 15 bases in the middle. CDR3 sequence reads: CASSGGQLLPGELFF. CDR3 DNA: TGTGCCAGCAGTGGGGGTCAACTCTTGCCCGGGGAGCTGTTTTTT.

The V call is TRBV7-2, the J call TRBJ1-5; D gene unclear. From germline, CDR1 is SGHTA and CDR2 FQGNSA. Trimming stripped 1 base from V and 7 bases from J, with 8 bases between. The CDR3 contains 13 residues. CDR3 DNA: TGTGCCAGCAGCTTAGAGGGTAGACAGCCCCAGCATTTT. The encoded protein is CASSLEGRQPQHF.

The chain is built from TRBV6-5 and TRBJ2-5, with D perhaps TRBD2 (5 bases). The better agreement between TRBJ2-7 and the DNA end casts doubt on the J call. This CDR3 comprises 15 residues. Germline V lookup: CDR1 MNHEY, CDR2 SVGAGI. CDR3 sequence (DNA): TGTGCCAGCAGCTTCCGTAAGAAAGGACTCTACGAGCAGTACTTC. Amino acids: CASSFRKKGLYEQYF.

The genes are TRBV4-1 and TRBJ2-4, with TRBD1 matching 11 bases. Trimming at V came to 2 bases and at J to 9 bases, leaving 12 bases not matched to a gene. This CDR3 contains 17 residues. CDR1 and CDR2 (germline): MGHRA, YSYEKL. The CDR3 bases are TGCGCCAGCAGCCAACCCTCCCGGGACAGGGGGTCGGCCATTCAGTACTTC. Encoded protein: CASSQPSRDRGSAIQYF.

CDR3 in amino acids: CASRSGLGQGRNTEAFF. CDR3 in DNA: TGTGCCAGCAGATCGGGTTTGGGGCAGGGACGGAACACTGAAGCTTTCTTT. V usage is TRBV27 and J usage is TRBJ1-1; D is possibly TRBD1 (5 bases). V was pared by 6 bases and J by 1 base, with 21 bases between. This CDR3 region has 17 residues. The V gene's germline CDR1 is MNHEY and CDR2 SMNVEV (reference sequence).

V gene TRBV2 combines with J gene TRBJ2-6; D is ambiguous. Trimming shortened V by 4 bases and J by 5 bases, and 21 bases separated the two germline ends. The CDR3 covers 18 residues. Germline V gene sequence: CDR1 SNHLY, CDR2 FYNNEI. CDR3 in amino acids: CASSGGHYRQSRANVLTF. The CDR3 DNA reads as TGTGCCAGCAGTGGTGGGCATTACCGACAAAGTCGGGCCAACGTCCTGACTTTC.

V gene TRBV7-2 combines with J gene TRBJ2-3; TRBD2 matches 13 bases. The CDR3 totals 19 residues. The junction had 13 bases not matched to a gene; V was cut back by 3 bases and J by 4 bases. CDR1 and CDR2 (germline): SGHTA, FQGNSA. Here the CDR3 DNA reads TGTGCCAGCAGCTTGCGATTCCAAAGACTAGCGGGAGGAGCAGATACGCAGTATTTT. Translated: CASSLRFQRLAGGADTQYF.

The count of this clone is one. The chain links TRBV6-5 to TRBJ2-5; tentatively, D is TRBD1 or TRBD2 (6 bases each). The last part of the DNA fits TRBJ2-7 better; the J call may be wrong. Germline V gene lookup returns CDR1 MNHEY and CDR2 SVGAGI. This CDR3 has 14 amino acids. The CDR3 loop reads CASSYSEGDYEQYF. For the CDR3, the DNA is TGTGCCAGCAGTTACTCGGAGGGGGACTACGAGCAGTACTTC.

The chain carries TRBV7-2 and TRBJ1-1; 7 bases line up with TRBD1. The CDR3 has 14 residues. In germline, CDR1 is SGHTA, CDR2 FQGNSA. The V and J ends lost 1 base and 5 bases, in that order; junction bases with no gene match: 4. CDR3 DNA: TGTGCCAGCAGCTTAGAGACAGGGACTACTGAAGCTTTCTTT. It yields the protein CASSLETGTTEAFF.

The chain carries TRBV9 and TRBJ1-1; TRBD1 matches 8 bases. The germline V gene encodes CDR1 SGDLS and CDR2 YYNGEE. CDR3 size: 15 residues. V gave up 0 bases and J gave up 1 base; unmatched junction bases: 2. The CDR3 protein is CASSVGGTGNTEAFF. In DNA form, the CDR3 reads TGTGCCAGCAGCGTAGGGGGGACAGGGAACACTGAAGCTTTCTTT.

The gene calls are TRBV18 and TRBJ2-7, with TRBD1 matching 7 bases. This CDR3 has 14 amino acids. CDR1 is KGHSH, CDR2 LQKENI, per germline. The ends lost 5 bases at V and 0 bases at J; junction bases unmatched: 4. CDR3 coding DNA: TGTGCCAGCTCAATGGGACAGTACTCCTACGAGCAGTACTTC. This encodes CASSMGQYSYEQYF. Variable domain in full (rest from reference TRBV18 and TRBJ2-7): NAGVMQNPRHLVRRRGQEARLRCSPMKGHSHVYWYRQLPEEGLKFMVYLQKENIIDESGMPKERFSAEFPKEGPSILRIQQVVRGDSAAYFCASSMGQYSYEQYFGPGTRLTVT.

V is TRBV7-6 and J is TRBJ2-1; 9 nucleotides match TRBD2. V was pared by 4 bases and J by 0 bases, with 7 bases of the junction left unmatched. The germline V gene encodes CDR1 SGHVS and CDR2 FNYEAQ. The CDR3 has 17 amino acids. The CDR3 here is CASSSVAGEVSYNEQFF. CDR3 DNA: TGTGCCAGCAGCTCGGTAGCGGGAGAGGTCTCCTACAATGAGCAGTTCTTC.

This chain links TRBV28 with TRBJ1-2; D not certain. From germline, CDR1 is MDHEN and CDR2 SYDVKM. CDR3 length: 13 amino acids. The V gene lost 5 bases and the J gene lost 8 bases, with 15 bases spanning the gap. The DNA for the CDR3 is TGTGCCAGCAGTATCACCCATCAGACAGGCTACACCTTC. Amino acid sequence: CASSITHQTGYTF.

The rearrangement uses TRBV18 and TRBJ2-2; the match to TRBD1 covers 8 bases. CDR3 length: 15 residues. Germline CDR1 reads KGHSH; CDR2 reads LQKENI. Trimming cost V 5 bases and J 7 bases; bases outside gene matches: 9. The CDR3 is CASSGSGGAVGELFF. The CDR3 DNA reads as TGTGCCAGCTCAGGCTCAGGGGGCGCCGTCGGGGAGCTGTTTTTT.

This rearrangement joins TRBV10-1 to TRBJ2-3, with D maybe TRBD2 (5 bases). This CDR3 is 16 amino acids long. Trimming shortened V by 1 base and J by 4 bases, and 15 bases separated the two germline ends. Per germline, CDR1 WNHNN and CDR2 SYGVQD (reference sequence). The CDR3 loop is CASSEFPAERADTQYF. In DNA form, the CDR3 reads TGCGCCAGCAGTGAGTTCCCAGCGGAGAGGGCAGATACGCAGTATTTT.